This TCR beta chain came from a study of blood T cell repertoires in COVID-19. The overall study: Italy, Spain and the United States were the sources of the convalescent and acute COVID-19 samples. In each case, the material was cDNA or gDNA derived from T cells, B-cell-depleted T cells, or PBMCs.

V shed 6 bases, J shed 6 bases, and the junction held 10 bases outside the gene matches. This CDR3 comprises 14 residues. Germline V gene lookup returns CDR1 MNHNY and CDR2 SVGAGI (reference sequence). As handled by the study authors: The authors estimated nucleated cell counts from reference gene primer amplification. The table came from immunoSEQ multiplex PCR; TCRdb's copy has only in-frame clones and leaves some out. For V, J and clone size, that table is used; D and trimming come from the DNA. The profile shows around 250,000 clones, about 88% of them singletons. This chain connects TRBV6-6 to TRBJ2-7, with 8 nucleotides matching TRBD1. This receptor was identified in a woman aged 70-85 years with active or convalescent COVID-19. Sequenced: peripheral blood. Here the CDR3 DNA reads TGTGCCAGCAGCCATGGGACAGGAGGAGGCGAGCAGTACTTC. Translated: CASSHGTGGGEQYF.